The rows below give T cell receptor beta chains drawn from one sample of a study of cytomegalovirus exposure and HLA in healthy donors. The data were produced by immunoSEQ multiplex PCR, yet TCRdb's version contains in-frame clones alone and is incomplete. The profile shows fewer than 110,000 clones, around 72% of them singletons. The specimen sequenced was PBMCs. These receptors all stem from a woman aged 40 to 49 in good health and CMV-seropositive. The CDR3 runs from the conserved cysteine through the conserved F or W. Each record gives: CDR3 DNA, CDR3 protein, V gene, D gene, J gene, clone size. D genes are given only for firm matches. Clone size is given for some rows only: seen once, a few or many times, or a class if the clone is expanded.

CDR3 DNA: TGTGCCAGCAGTACGAGTAACTATGGCTACACCTTC
CDR3 protein: CASSTSNYGYTF
V gene: TRBV6-6
D gene: .
J gene: TRBJ1-2
clone size: once

CDR3 DNA: TGTGCCAGCAGTCGACAGGATGGCTACACCTTC
CDR3 protein: CASSRQDGYTF
V gene: TRBV6-6
D gene: .
J gene: TRBJ1-2
clone size: .

CDR3 DNA: TGCGCCAGCAGCCCGACACAGTTGGCTGGAAACACCATATATTTT
CDR3 protein: CASSPTQLAGNTIYF
V gene: TRBV4-3
D gene: .
J gene: TRBJ1-3
clone size: once

CDR3 DNA: TGCGCCAGCAGCTCCCGGACTAGCAGCAATGAGCAGTTCTTC
CDR3 protein: CASSSRTSSNEQFF
V gene: TRBV5-1
D gene: TRBD2
J gene: TRBJ2-1
clone size: .

CDR3 DNA: TGCAGCGTTGGCCCTGACTTGGTAGCGGGCGCATCCTACGAGCAGTACTTC
CDR3 protein: CSVGPDLVAGASYEQYF
V gene: TRBV29-1
D gene: TRBD2
J gene: TRBJ2-7
clone size: .

CDR3 DNA: TGTGCCAGCAGGGATCCGGGACAAGAGTACGAGCAGTACTTC
CDR3 protein: CASRDPGQEYEQYF
V gene: TRBV6-1
D gene: .
J gene: TRBJ2-7
clone size: .

CDR3 DNA: TGTGCCAGCAGCGACGGACTCTACAATGAGCAGTTCTTC
CDR3 protein: CASSDGLYNEQFF
V gene: TRBV5-4
D gene: .
J gene: TRBJ2-1
clone size: .

CDR3 DNA: TGTGCCAGCAGCCCGAGGGGACTCATGAACACTGAAGCTTTCTTT
CDR3 protein: CASSPRGLMNTEAFF
V gene: TRBV9
D gene: .
J gene: TRBJ1-1
clone size: once

CDR3 DNA: TGCGCCAGCACCTTGGGCGAATCCGACTCTGGAAACACCATATATTTT
CDR3 protein: CASTLGESDSGNTIYF
V gene: TRBV23-1
D gene: .
J gene: TRBJ1-3
clone size: .

CDR3 DNA: TGCGCCAGCAGCTTGGATTTGCGGGGGAGCACAGATACGCAGTATTTT
CDR3 protein: CASSLDLRGSTDTQYF
V gene: TRBV5-1
D gene: TRBD2
J gene: TRBJ2-3
clone size: .

CDR3 DNA: TGCAGCGTTGCACCGACAGGGAGAAATTACGAGCAGTACTTC
CDR3 protein: CSVAPTGRNYEQYF
V gene: TRBV29-1
D gene: TRBD1
J gene: TRBJ2-7
clone size: .

CDR3 DNA: TGCGCCAGCAGCTTGTTTTCGACAGGTAACACCGGGGAGCTGTTTTTT
CDR3 protein: CASSLFSTGNTGELFF
V gene: TRBV5-1
D gene: .
J gene: TRBJ2-2
clone size: .

CDR3 DNA: TGTGCCAGCAGTCGACAGGGTTTCGGTGTGAGCTACGAGCAGTACTTC
CDR3 protein: CASSRQGFGVSYEQYF
V gene: TRBV28
D gene: TRBD1
J gene: TRBJ2-7
clone size: .

CDR3 DNA: TGTGCCAGCAGCTTAGGTAGTAGGGGGTACTCACCCCTCCACTTT
CDR3 protein: CASSLGSRGYSPLHF
V gene: TRBV7-9
D gene: .
J gene: TRBJ1-6
clone size: .